This T cell receptor (beta chain) was profiled in a study of post-analysis software for immune sequencing data. The overall study: The disease courses covered relapsing-remitting, secondary progressive and progressive-relapsing multiple sclerosis.

Study results and limitations: Strong same-batch co-clustering of samples appeared with F measure clustering. Patients used roughly five TRBV segments, including TRBV5-6, TRBV5-1 and TRBV20-1, more often than controls.

Regarding this clonotype: Antigen: not known.

This CDR3 comprises 11 residues. Germline CDR1 is SGHVS and CDR2 is FQNEAQ. Trimming took off 8 bases at V and 1 base at J, with 6 bases between the two ends. The authors incorporated unique molecular identifiers into the TCR beta cDNA libraries. TCRdb redid the calling of the PCR reads with MiXCR, one entry per CDR3 protein. The sample has roughly 650,000 distinct CDR3 sequences; approximately 59% are singletons. This clonotype was obtained from a girl aged 2 to 9 with multiple sclerosis. V and J are TRBV7-8 and TRBJ2-7; possibly TRBD1 for D (5 bases). Sequenced sample: blood. The CDR3 bases are TGTGCCAGCGGACATTCCTACGAGCAGTACTTC. Translating it yields CASGHSYEQYF.